This TCR beta chain is drawn from a study of blood T cell repertoires in COVID-19. Study context: The analysed material was cDNA or gDNA that came from T cells, B-cell-depleted T cells, or PBMCs.

Germline CDR1 and CDR2: LGHDT and YNNKEL (reference sequence). The CDR3 has 14 residues. The junction had 5 bases not matched to a gene; V was cut back by 4 bases and J by 2 bases. Generated by immunoSEQ multiplex PCR, the TCRdb table keeps only in-frame clones and is missing some. The repertoire holds around 130,000 clones, 65% to 90% seen once, with about 2.3% in the top ten. Self-reported history from a screening survey and questionnaire set each donor's cohort. Recovery meant two consecutive negative NP/OP PCR tests, professional clearance, or resolved symptoms. This clone showed up just once. The sequenced sample was PBMCs or T cells enriched from blood (not recorded which). V usage is TRBV3-1 (or the pseudogene TRBV3-2) and J usage is TRBJ2-7; 7 nucleotides line up with TRBD2. The TCR comes from a woman in her fifties or sixties who had recovered from COVID-19. The CDR3 region is CASSRGAGTYEQYF. As DNA, the CDR3 is TGTGCCAGCAGCCGCGGAGCGGGGACCTACGAGCAGTACTTC.